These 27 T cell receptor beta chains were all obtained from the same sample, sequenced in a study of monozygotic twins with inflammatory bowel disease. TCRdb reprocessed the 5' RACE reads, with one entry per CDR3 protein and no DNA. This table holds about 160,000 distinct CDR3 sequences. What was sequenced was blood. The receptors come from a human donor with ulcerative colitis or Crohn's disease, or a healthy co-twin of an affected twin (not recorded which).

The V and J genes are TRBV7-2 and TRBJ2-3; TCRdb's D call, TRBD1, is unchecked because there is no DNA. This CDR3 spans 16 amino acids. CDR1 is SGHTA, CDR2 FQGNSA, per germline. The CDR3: CASSPGVAGSTDTQYF.

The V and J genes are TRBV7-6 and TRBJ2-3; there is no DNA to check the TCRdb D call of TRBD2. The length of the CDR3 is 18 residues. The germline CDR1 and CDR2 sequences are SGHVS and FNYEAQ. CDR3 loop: CASRALAGGTSSTDTQYF. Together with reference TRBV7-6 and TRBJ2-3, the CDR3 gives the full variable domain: GAGVSQSPRYKVTKRGQDVALRCDPISGHVSLYWYRQALGQGPEFLTYFNYEAQQDKSGLPNDRFSAERPEGSISTLTIQRTEQRDSAMYRCASRALAGGTSSTDTQYFGPGTRLTVL.

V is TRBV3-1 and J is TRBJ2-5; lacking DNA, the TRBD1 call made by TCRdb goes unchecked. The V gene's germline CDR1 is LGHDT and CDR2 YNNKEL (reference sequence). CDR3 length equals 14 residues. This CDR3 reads CASSLNPGEETQYF.

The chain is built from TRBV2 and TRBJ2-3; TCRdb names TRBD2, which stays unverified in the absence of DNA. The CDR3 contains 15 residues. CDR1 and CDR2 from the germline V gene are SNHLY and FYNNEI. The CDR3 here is CASRSSGALTDTQYF.

The CDR3: CASSQRGYTDTQYF. V is TRBV5-4 and J is TRBJ2-3; TCRdb's D call, TRBD2, is unchecked because there is no DNA. The CDR3 has 14 amino acids. Germline V gene data show CDR1 as SGHNT and CDR2 as YYREEE (reference sequence).

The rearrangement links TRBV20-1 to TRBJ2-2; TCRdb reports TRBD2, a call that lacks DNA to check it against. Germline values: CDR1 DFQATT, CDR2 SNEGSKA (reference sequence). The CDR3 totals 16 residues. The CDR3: CSARVTSGRTAGELFF.

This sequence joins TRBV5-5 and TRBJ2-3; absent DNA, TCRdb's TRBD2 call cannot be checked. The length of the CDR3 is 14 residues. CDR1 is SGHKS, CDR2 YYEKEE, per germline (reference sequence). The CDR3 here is CATAISGATDTQYF.

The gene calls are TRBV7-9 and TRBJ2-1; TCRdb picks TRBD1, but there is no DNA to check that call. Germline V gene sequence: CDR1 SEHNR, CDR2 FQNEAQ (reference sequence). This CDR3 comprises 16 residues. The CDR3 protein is CASTLLGGRKYNEQFF.

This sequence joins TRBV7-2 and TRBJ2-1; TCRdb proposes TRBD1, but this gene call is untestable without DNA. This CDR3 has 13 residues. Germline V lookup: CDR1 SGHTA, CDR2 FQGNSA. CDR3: CASSPSIRSREIF.

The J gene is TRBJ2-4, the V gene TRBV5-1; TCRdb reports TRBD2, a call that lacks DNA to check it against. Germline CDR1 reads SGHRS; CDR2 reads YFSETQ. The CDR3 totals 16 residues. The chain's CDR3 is CASASGDLQTKNIQYF.

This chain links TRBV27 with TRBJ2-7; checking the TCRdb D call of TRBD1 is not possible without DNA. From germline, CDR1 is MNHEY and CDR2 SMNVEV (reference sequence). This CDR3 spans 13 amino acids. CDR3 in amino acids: CASSWDPTGEQYF.

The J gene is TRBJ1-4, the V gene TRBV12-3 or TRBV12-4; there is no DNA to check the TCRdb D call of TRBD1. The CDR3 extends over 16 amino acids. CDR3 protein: CASSRYRGRSNEKLFF.

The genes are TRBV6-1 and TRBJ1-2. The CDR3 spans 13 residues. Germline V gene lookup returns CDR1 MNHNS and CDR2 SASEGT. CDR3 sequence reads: CASSAEVYYGYTF.

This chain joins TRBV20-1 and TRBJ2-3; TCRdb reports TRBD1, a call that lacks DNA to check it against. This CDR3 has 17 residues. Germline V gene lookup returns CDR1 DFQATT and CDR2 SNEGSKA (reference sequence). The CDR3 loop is CSAREVAGRSLADTQYF.

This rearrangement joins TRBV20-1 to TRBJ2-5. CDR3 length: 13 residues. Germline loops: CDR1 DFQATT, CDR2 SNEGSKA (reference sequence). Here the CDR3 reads CSARVQGQETQYF.

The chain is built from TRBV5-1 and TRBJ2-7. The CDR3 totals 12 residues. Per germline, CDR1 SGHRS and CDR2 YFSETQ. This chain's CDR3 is CASSLWGYEQYF.

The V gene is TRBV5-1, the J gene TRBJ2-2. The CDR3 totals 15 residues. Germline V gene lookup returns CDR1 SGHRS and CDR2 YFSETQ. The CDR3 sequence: CASSLRAGNTGELFF.

Here the CDR3 reads CASSLQVQNTEAFF. This sequence joins TRBV7-9 and TRBJ1-1. The CDR3 is made up of 14 amino acids. Germline V gene data show CDR1 as SEHNR and CDR2 as FQNEAQ (reference sequence).

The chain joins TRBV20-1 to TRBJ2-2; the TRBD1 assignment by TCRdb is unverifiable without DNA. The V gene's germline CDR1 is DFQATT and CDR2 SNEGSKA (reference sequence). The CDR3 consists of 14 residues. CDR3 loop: CSARATGVDGELFF.

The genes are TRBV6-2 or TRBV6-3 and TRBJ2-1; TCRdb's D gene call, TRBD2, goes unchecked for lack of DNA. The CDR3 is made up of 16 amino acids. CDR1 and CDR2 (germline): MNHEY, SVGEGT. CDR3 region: CASSQTSSGRAHEQFF.

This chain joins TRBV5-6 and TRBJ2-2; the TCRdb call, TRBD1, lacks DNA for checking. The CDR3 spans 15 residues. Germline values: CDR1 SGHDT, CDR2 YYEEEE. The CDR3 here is CASSLAGAITGELFF. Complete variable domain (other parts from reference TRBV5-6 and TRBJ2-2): DAGVTQSPTHLIKTRGQQVTLRCSPKSGHDTVSWYQQALGQGPQFIFQYYEEEERQRGNFPDRFSGHQFPNYSSELNVNALLLGDSALYLCASSLAGAITGELFFGEGSRLTVL.

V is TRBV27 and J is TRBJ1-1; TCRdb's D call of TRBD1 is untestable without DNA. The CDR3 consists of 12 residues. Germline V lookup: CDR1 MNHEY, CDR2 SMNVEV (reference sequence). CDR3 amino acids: CASSRQGFVPFF.

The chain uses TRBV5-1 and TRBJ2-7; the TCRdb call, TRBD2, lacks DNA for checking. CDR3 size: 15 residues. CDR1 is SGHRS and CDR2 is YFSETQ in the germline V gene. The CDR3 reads CASSLGGRPLDEQYF.

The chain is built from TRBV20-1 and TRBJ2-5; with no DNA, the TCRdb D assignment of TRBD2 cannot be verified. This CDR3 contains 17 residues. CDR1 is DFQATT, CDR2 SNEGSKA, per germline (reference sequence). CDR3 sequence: CSARERGISGHQETQYF.

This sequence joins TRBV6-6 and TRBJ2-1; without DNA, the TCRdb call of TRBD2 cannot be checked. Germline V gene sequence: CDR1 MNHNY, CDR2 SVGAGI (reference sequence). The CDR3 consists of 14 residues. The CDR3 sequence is CASRRDYLSNEQFF.

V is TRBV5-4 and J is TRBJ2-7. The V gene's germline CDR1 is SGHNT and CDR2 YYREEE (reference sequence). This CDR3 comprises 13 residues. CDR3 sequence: CASSSRISYEQYF.

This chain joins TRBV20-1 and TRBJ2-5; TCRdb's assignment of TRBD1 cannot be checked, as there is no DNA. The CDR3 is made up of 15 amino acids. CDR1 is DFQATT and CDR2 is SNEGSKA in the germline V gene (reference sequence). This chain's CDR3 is CSAYSGQGAEETQYF.